This T cell receptor beta chain appears in the sequencing data of a study of human T cells and chemical hapten exposure. Findings and limits, study-wide: Following DPC sensitization, TCRs present above 1 in 1000 frequency showed no change. Controls formed significantly fewer large CDR3 similarity clusters than expanded TCRs did.

Time point in this sample: pre-sensitization, week 0. Treatment: therapeutic diphenylcyclopropenone sensitization with weekly scalp DPC. The CDR3 sequence is 13 residues long. The germline gives CDR1 SGHRS, CDR2 YFSETQ. V was shortened by 2 bases and J by 13 bases, with 18 bases between the two germline ends. Individual cDNA molecules received unique molecular identifiers in the library. Source study methods: With a range of roughly 23,224 to 690,600, the median per sample was roughly 91,000 TCRs. TCRdb independently ran MiXCR on the RACE reads; one entry per CDR3 protein. These V and J calls derive from TCRdb rather than the authors' analysis. The sample yields about 110,000 distinct CDR3 sequences, 9% to 15% seen once. Concerning this clonotype: Its antigen remains unknown.

This TCR was sampled from a woman between 50 and 59 years old with alopecia areata. Some clones in this sample may be carry-over from other donors' samples. This material consisted of whole blood, taken in connection with sensitization to the hapten diphenylcyclopropenone (DPC). V gene TRBV5-1 combines with J gene TRBJ1-1; a possible D gene is TRBD1 (5 bases). For the CDR3, the DNA is TGCGCCAGCAGCTTCGGCAGGGAAATGCTGAATTTCTTT. It yields the protein CASSFGREMLNFF.